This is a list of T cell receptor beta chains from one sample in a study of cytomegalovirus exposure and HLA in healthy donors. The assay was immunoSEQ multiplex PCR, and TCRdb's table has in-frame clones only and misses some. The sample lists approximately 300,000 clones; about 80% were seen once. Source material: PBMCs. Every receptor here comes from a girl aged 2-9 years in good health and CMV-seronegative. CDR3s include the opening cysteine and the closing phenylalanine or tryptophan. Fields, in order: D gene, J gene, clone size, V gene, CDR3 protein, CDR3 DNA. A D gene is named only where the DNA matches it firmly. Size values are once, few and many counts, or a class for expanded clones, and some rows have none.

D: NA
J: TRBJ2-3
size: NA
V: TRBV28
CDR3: CASSFPGSDTQYF
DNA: TGTGCCAGCAGTTTTCCAGGTTCAGATACGCAGTATTTT

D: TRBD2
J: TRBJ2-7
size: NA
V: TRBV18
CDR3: CASSPGTRTSGSYEQYF
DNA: TGTGCCAGCTCACCGGGCACGAGGACTAGCGGGAGCTACGAGCAGTACTTC

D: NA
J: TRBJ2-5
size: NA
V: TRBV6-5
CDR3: CASSYRDTQETQYF
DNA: TGTGCCAGCAGTTACAGGGACACACAAGAGACCCAGTACTTC

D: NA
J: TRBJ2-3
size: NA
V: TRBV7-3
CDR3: CASSLRGGPVDTQYF
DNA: TGTGCCAGCAGCTTGAGGGGGGGCCCGGTAGATACGCAGTATTTT

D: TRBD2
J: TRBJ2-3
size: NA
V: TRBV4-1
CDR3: CASSQEGTPLAGYTDTQYF
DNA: TGCGCCAGCAGCCAAGAGGGGACCCCCCTAGCGGGGTACACAGATACGCAGTATTTT

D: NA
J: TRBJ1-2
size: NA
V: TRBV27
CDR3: CASSGISNYGYTF
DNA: TGTGCCAGCTCGGGGATCTCTAACTATGGCTACACCTTC

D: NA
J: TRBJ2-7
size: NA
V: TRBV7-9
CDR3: CSSRTISYEQYF
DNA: TGTTCCAGCAGAACAATCTCCTACGAGCAGTACTTC

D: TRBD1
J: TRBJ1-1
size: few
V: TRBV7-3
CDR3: CASSPTGGTEAFF
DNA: TGTGCCAGCAGTCCCACAGGGGGCACTGAAGCTTTCTTT

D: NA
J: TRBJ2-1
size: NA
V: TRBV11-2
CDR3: CASSPLTLSSENEQFF
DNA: TGTGCCAGCAGTCCCCTTACCCTCTCTAGCGAAAATGAGCAGTTCTTC

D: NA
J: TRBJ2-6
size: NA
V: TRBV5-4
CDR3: CASSPLGRGFSGANVLTF
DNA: TGTGCCAGCAGCCCCCTTGGGCGGGGTTTTTCTGGGGCCAACGTCCTGACTTTC

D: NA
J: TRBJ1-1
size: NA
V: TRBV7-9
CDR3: CASSNRDMNTEAFF
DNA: TGTGCCAGCAGCAACCGGGACATGAACACTGAAGCTTTCTTT